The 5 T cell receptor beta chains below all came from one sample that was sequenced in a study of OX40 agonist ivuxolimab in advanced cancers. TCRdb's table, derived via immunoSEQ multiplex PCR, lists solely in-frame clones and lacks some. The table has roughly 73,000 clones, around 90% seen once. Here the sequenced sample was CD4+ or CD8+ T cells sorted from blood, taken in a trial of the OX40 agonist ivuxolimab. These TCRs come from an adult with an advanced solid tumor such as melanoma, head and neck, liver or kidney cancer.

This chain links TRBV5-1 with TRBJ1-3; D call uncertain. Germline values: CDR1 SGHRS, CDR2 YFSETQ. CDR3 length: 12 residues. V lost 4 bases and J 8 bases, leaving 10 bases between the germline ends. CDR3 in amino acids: CASSPLGDTIYF. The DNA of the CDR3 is TGCGCCAGCAGCCCCTTGGGCGACACCATATATTTT.

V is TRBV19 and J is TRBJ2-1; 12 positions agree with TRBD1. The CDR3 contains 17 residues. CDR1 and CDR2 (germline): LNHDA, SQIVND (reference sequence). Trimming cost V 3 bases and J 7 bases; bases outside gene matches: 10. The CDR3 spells CASSMDTGTGGKNEQFF. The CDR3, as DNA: TGTGCCAGTAGTATGGACACCGGGACAGGGGGCAAAAATGAGCAGTTCTTC. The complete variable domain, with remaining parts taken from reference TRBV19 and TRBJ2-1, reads DGGITQSPKYLFRKEGQNVTLSCEQNLNHDAMYWYRQDPGQGLRLIYYSQIVNDFQKGDIAEGYSVSREKKESFPLTVTSAQKNPTAFYLCASSMDTGTGGKNEQFFGPGTRLTVL.

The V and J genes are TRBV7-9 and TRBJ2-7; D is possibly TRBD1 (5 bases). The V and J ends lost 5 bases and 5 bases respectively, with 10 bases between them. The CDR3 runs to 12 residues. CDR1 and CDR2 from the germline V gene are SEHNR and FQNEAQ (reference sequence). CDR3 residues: CASSLVGDEQYF. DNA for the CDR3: TGTGCCAGCAGCCTCGTAGGGGACGAGCAGTACTTC.

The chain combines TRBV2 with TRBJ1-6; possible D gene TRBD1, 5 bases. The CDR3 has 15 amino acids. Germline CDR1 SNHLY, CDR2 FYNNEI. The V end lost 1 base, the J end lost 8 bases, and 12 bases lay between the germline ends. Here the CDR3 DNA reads TGTGCCAGCAGTGAAGTGGGCCTAGGGGATTCACCCCTCCACTTT. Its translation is CASSEVGLGDSPLHF. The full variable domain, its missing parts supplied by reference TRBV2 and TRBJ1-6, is EPEVTQTPSHQVTQMGQEVILRCVPISNHLYFYWYRQILGQKVEFLVSFYNNEISEKSEIFDDQFSVERPDGSNFTLKIRSTKLEDSAMYFCASSEVGLGDSPLHFGNGTRLTVT.

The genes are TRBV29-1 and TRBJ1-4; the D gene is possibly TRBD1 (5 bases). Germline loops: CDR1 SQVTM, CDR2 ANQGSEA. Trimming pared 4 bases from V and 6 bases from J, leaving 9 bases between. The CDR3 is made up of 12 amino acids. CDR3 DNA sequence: TGCAGCGTTGGGAGGGGTGATGAAAAACTGTTTTTT. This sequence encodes CSVGRGDEKLFF.